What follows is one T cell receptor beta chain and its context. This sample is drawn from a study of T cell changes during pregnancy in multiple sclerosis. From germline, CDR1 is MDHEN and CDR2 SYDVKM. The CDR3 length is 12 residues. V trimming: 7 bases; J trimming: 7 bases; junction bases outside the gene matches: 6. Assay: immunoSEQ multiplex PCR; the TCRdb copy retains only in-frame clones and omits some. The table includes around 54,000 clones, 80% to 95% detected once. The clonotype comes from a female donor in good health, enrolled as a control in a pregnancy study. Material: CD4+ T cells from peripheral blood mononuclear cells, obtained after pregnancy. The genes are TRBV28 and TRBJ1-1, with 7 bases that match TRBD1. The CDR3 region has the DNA TGTGCCAGCACAACCGACAGGGTTGAAGCTTTCTTT. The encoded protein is CASTTDRVEAFF.